This T cell receptor (beta chain) was profiled in a study of shared clonotypes between healthy human individuals. Study-wide findings and caveats: The sole specimen, blood, was sampled, and tissue repertoires likely differ. Generation probability values for non-shared clonotypes were lower than those for clonotypes shared by all four donors. Naive CD4 clonotypes were shared across several donors at approximately 5.3%.

The assay was carried out at the deep level. The assay was immunoSEQ multiplex PCR, and TCRdb's table has in-frame clones only and misses some. The sample contains 500,000 to 550,000 clones, 95% to 96% of which appear only once. The V end was cut by 1 base, the J end by 2 bases, with 12 bases between. CDR3 length equals 15 residues. CDR1 is SGHRS and CDR2 is YFSETQ in the germline V gene. This clone was recorded only once. Its target is unknown. Material for sequencing was naive CD4+ T cells sorted from blood. Sample subset: CD45RA+ positively selected. The V and J genes are TRBV5-1 and TRBJ2-5, with D maybe TRBD1 (6 bases). The sequence was collected from a woman in her twenties or thirties in good health. The CDR3 is CASSLQTGNQETQYF. Here the CDR3 DNA reads TGCGCCAGCAGCTTGCAAACAGGGAATCAAGAGACCCAGTACTTC.